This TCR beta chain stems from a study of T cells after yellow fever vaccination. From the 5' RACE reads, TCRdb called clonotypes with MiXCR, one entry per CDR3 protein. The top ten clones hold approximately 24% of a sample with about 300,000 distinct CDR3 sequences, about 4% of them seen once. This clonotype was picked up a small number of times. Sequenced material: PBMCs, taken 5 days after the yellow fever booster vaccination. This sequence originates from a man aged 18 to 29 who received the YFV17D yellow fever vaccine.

The CDR3 loop reads CASSPPSQGQETQYF. Written as DNA, the CDR3 is TGTGCCAGCTCACCACCGTCCCAGGGGCAAGAGACCCAGTACTTC. This chain joins TRBV18 and TRBJ2-5; possible D gene TRBD1, 6 bases. V dropped 0 bases and J dropped 2 bases, with 10 bases sitting between them. This CDR3 region has 15 residues. Per germline, CDR1 KGHSH and CDR2 LQKENI.